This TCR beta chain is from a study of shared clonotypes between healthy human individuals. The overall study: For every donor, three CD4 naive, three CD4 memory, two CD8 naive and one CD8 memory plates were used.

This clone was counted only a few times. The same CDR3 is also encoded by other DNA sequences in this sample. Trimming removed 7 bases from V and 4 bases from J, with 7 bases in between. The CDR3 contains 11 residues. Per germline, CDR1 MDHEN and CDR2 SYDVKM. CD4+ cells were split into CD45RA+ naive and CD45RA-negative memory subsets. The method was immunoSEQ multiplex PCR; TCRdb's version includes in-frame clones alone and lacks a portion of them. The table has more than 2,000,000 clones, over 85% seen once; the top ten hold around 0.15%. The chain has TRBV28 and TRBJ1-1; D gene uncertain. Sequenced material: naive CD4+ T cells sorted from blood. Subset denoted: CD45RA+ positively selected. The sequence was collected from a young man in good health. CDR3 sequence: CASKSGTEAFF. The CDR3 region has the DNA TGTGCCAGCAAATCGGGCACTGAAGCTTTCTTT.